This T cell receptor beta chain was sequenced in a study of blood T cell repertoires in COVID-19. Study at large: From the United States, Italy and Spain came samples of acute and convalescent COVID-19. Sources were T cells, B-cell-depleted T cells, or PBMCs; the material itself was cDNA or gDNA.

Trimming took off 6 bases at V and 5 bases at J, with 8 bases between the two ends. The V gene's germline CDR1 is SNHLY and CDR2 FYNNEI. The CDR3 is made up of 12 amino acids. About this clone: Distinct nucleotide sequences in the sample also encode this CDR3.

Original processing methods: Reference gene primer amplification gave nucleated cell count estimates. The table came from immunoSEQ multiplex PCR; TCRdb's copy has only in-frame clones and leaves some out. V and J calls and clone size are as listed in that table; D and trimming were resolved from the DNA. The table has 100,000 to 150,000 clones, approximately 90% seen once. Material: peripheral blood. This sequence originates from a human donor in a cohort sampled during active COVID-19. The V call is TRBV2, the J call TRBJ2-1; D unresolved. Written as DNA, the CDR3 is TGTGCCAGCAGCGAGCTTCACAATGAGCAGTTCTTC. Encoded protein: CASSELHNEQFF.